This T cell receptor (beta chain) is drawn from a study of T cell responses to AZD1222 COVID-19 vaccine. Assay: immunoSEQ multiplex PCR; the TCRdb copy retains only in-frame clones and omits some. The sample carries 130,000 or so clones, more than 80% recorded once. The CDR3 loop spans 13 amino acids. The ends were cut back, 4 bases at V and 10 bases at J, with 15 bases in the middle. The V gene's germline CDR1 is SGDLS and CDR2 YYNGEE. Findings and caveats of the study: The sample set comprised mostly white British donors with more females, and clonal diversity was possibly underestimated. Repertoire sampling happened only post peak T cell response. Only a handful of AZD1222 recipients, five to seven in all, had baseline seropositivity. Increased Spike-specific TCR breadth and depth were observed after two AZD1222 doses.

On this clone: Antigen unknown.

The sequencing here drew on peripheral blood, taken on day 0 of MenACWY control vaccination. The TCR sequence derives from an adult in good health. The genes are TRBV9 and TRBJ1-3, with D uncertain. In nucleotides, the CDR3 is TGTGCCAGCAGCCCCCCCGGCCCACCTACCATATATTTT. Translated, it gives CASSPPGPPTIYF. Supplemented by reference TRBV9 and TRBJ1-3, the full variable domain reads DSGVTQTPKHLITATGQRVTLRCSPRSGDLSVYWYQQSLDQGLQFLIQYYNGEERAKGNILERFSAQQFPDLHSELNLSSLELGDSALYFCASSPPGPPTIYFGEGSWLTVV.